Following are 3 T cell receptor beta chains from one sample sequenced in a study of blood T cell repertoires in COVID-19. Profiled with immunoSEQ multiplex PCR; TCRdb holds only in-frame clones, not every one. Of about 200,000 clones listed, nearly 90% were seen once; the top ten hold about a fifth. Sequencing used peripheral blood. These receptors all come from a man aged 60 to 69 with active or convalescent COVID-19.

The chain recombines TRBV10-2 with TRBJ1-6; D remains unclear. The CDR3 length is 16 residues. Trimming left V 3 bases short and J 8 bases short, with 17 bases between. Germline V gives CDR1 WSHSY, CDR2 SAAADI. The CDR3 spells CASSEAGGHGYSPLHF. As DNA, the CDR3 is TGCGCCAGCAGTGAAGCGGGTGGGCACGGATATTCACCCCTCCACTTT.

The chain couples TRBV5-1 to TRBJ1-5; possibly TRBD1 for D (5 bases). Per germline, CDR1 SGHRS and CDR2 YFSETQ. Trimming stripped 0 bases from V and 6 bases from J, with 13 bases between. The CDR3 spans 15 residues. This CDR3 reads CASSLEGEVGQPQHF. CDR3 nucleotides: TGCGCCAGCAGCTTGGAAGGGGAGGTGGGTCAGCCCCAGCATTTT.

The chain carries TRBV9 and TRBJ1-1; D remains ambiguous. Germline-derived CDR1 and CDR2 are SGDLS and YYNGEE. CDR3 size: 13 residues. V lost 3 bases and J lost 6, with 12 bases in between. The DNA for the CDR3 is TGTGCCAGCAGCGGTCACGGGAGTGCTGAAGCTTTCTTT. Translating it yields CASSGHGSAEAFF.